This T cell receptor beta chain was captured in a study of cytomegalovirus exposure and HLA in healthy donors. Study conclusions and caveats: The investigators catalogued 150 to 200 TCR beta chains as cytomegalovirus-associated. Reportedly, cytomegalovirus status was diagnosed with high sensitivity and specificity.

With 4 bases removed from V and 5 bases from J, the gap between germline ends came to 11 bases. This CDR3 region has 13 residues. CDR1 and CDR2 from the germline V gene are MDHEN and SYDVKM. With respect to this clone: The antigen remains unidentified.

These donors were members of the approximately 120-subject validation cohort, a group separate from the approximately 670-subject first cohort. Sequencing used immunoSEQ multiplex PCR; TCRdb keeps in-frame clones, though not all of them. In the table there are fewer than 250,000 clones, roughly 84% of which are singletons. The sequenced sample was PBMCs. The chain joins TRBV28 to TRBJ1-2; TRBD1 might be the D (5 bases). The source of this sequence is a woman in her 30s in good health and CMV-seropositive. The CDR3 sequence is CASSSPREYGYTF. The DNA for the CDR3 is TGTGCCAGCAGTTCCCCCAGGGAATATGGCTACACCTTC.